The 29 T cell receptor beta chains presented below share a single source sample, sequenced in a study of blood T cell repertoires in COVID-19. Profiled with immunoSEQ multiplex PCR; TCRdb holds only in-frame clones, not every one. This repertoire shows over 120,000 clones, 70% to 85% found once; its top ten account for roughly 9.2%. Specimen: PBMCs or T cells enriched from blood (not recorded which). The source of these receptors is a man aged 45-65 years who had recovered from COVID-19.

This chain uses TRBV19 with TRBJ2-1, with 10 nucleotides matching TRBD1. V shed 4 bases and J 7 bases; nucleotides not matched to a gene: 4. Germline V gene lookup returns CDR1 LNHDA and CDR2 SQIVND (reference sequence). The CDR3 loop spans 14 amino acids. The CDR3 sequence is CASSTRDRGNEQFF. CDR3 in DNA: TGTGCCAGTAGTACCCGGGACAGGGGAAATGAGCAGTTCTTC.

V is TRBV5-1 and J is TRBJ2-3; 9 bases fit TRBD2. With 0 bases clipped from V and 4 bases from J, the junction kept 3 bases outside the gene matches. The CDR3 is made up of 15 amino acids. CDR1 and CDR2 (germline): SGHRS, YFSETQ. Here the CDR3 DNA reads TGCGCCAGCAGCTTGGAAGGCGGGGGGGCAGATACGCAGTATTTT. It codes for CASSLEGGGADTQYF.

This clone was picked up one time. The chain recombines TRBV29-1 with TRBJ1-2, with a weak D call TRBD1 (6 bases). Trimming removed 6 bases from V and 4 bases from J, with 15 bases in between. Germline lookup yields CDR1 SQVTM and CDR2 ANQGSEA. The CDR3 is 13 residues long. The CDR3 sequence: CSVGLQGIYGYTF. The CDR3 DNA sequence: TGCAGCGTAGGGTTACAGGGAATCTATGGCTACACCTTC.

The chain is built from TRBV5-4 and TRBJ2-1; D possibly corresponds to TRBD1 (6 bases). In germline, CDR1 is SGHNT, CDR2 YYREEE (reference sequence). CDR3 length: 14 amino acids. V was trimmed by 2 bases and J by 5 bases, leaving 11 bases between them. The CDR3 spells CASSLKKGDNEQFF. The CDR3 DNA reads as TGTGCCAGCAGCTTAAAGAAGGGGGACAATGAGCAGTTCTTC.

The chain links TRBV3-1 (or the pseudogene TRBV3-2) to TRBJ2-7; TRBD2 aligns across 12 bases. The V segment lost 4 bases and the J segment 5 bases; nucleotides outside the gene matches: 6. This CDR3 contains 15 residues. The germline V gene encodes CDR1 LGHDT and CDR2 YNNKEL (reference sequence). CDR3 in DNA: TGTGCCAGCAGCCGCCTAGCGGGGGGGCCGGACGAGCAGTACTTC. Translated, it gives CASSRLAGGPDEQYF.

V is TRBV5-4 and J is TRBJ1-2; 11 nucleotides line up with TRBD1. Germline trimming cut 4 bases from V and 5 bases from J; bases unmatched to any gene: 7. The CDR3 has 15 residues. Germline CDR1 reads SGHNT; CDR2 reads YYREEE (reference sequence). The CDR3 nucleotides are TGTGCCAGCAGCCTGTGGACAGGGGGCTCATATGGCTACACCTTC. This encodes CASSLWTGGSYGYTF. Full variable domain (outside the CDR3, taken from reference TRBV5-4 and TRBJ1-2): ETGVTQSPTHLIKTRGQQVTLRCSSQSGHNTVSWYQQALGQGPQFIFQYYREEENGRGNFPPRFSGLQFPNYSSELNVNALELDDSALYLCASSLWTGGSYGYTFGSGTRLTVV.

The chain recombines TRBV6-5 with TRBJ1-6; the D is unclear. V was shortened by 8 bases and J by 5 bases, with 7 bases between the two germline ends. This CDR3 has 12 residues. Per germline, CDR1 MNHEY and CDR2 SVGAGI. The CDR3 DNA sequence: TGTGCCAGCGGAGTCAATAATTCACCCCTCCACTTT. Translation gives CASGVNNSPLHF.

The V gene is TRBV5-4, the J gene TRBJ2-3; 7 nucleotides line up with TRBD2. The CDR3 consists of 15 residues. CDR1 is SGHNT, CDR2 YYREEE, per germline (reference sequence). The V and J ends lost 3 bases and 2 bases, in that order; junction bases with no gene match: 6. CDR3 nucleotides: TGTGCCAGCAGCTCCTCTAGCGGAATCACAGATACGCAGTATTTT. It specifies CASSSSSGITDTQYF.

V is TRBV7-2 and J is TRBJ2-2, with D perhaps matching TRBD1 (5 bases). CDR1 SGHTA and CDR2 FQGNSA come from the germline V gene. Trimming removed 1 base at V and 5 bases at J, with 11 bases between. The CDR3 loop spans 15 amino acids. The chain's CDR3 is CASSLDGARTGELFF. DNA for the CDR3: TGTGCCAGCAGCTTAGATGGGGCGAGGACCGGGGAGCTGTTTTTT.

The sample holds one count of this clone. The chain is built from TRBV4-3 and TRBJ1-1; tentatively, D is TRBD1 (5 bases). Trimming pared 3 bases from V and 6 bases from J, leaving 17 bases between. CDR3 length equals 15 residues. Looked up from germline, CDR1 is LGHNA and CDR2 is YSLEER. The CDR3 protein is CASSQGQGRVSEAFF. The CDR3 nucleotides are TGCGCCAGCAGCCAGGGGCAGGGTCGGGTTTCTGAAGCTTTCTTT.

The chain recombines TRBV3-1 (or the pseudogene TRBV3-2) with TRBJ1-2; 7 bases are a match to TRBD1. The V gene end was trimmed by 4 bases and the J gene end by 8 bases; junction bases not matched to a gene: 7. This CDR3 region has 13 residues. Germline CDR1 and CDR2: LGHDT and YNNKEL (reference sequence). The CDR3, as DNA: TGTGCCAGCAGCCGTCGGGACAGTAGCGGCTACACCTTC. As protein: CASSRRDSSGYTF.

CDR3 residues: CASTKVLGGEKLFF. Here the CDR3 DNA reads TGTGCCAGCACCAAAGTCCTCGGAGGTGAAAAACTGTTTTTT. This sequence joins TRBV7-2 and TRBJ1-4; no clear D gene. Germline CDR1 SGHTA, CDR2 FQGNSA. The CDR3 is made up of 14 amino acids. Trimming cost V 7 bases and J 7 bases, with 16 bases left between them.

The chain has TRBV28 and TRBJ1-5; a possible D gene is TRBD1 (6 bases). The CDR3 length is 15 residues. Germline V gene data show CDR1 as MDHEN and CDR2 as SYDVKM. V was trimmed by 7 bases and J by 7 bases, leaving 20 bases between them. CDR3 sequence: CASISLTGRPQPQHF. The CDR3 coding sequence is TGTGCCAGCATCTCTCTCACAGGGCGGCCCCAGCCCCAGCATTTT.

J is TRBJ2-1 and V is TRBV2; TRBD2 agrees at 9 bases. CDR3 length: 14 residues. Germline V lookup: CDR1 SNHLY, CDR2 FYNNEI. The J segment lost 3 bases and the V segment lost 6 bases, leaving 3 bases of the junction unmatched. The chain's CDR3 is CASSERGDYNEQFF. In DNA, the CDR3 is TGTGCCAGCAGCGAGCGGGGGGACTACAATGAGCAGTTCTTC. Variable domain in full (rest from reference TRBV2 and TRBJ2-1): EPEVTQTPSHQVTQMGQEVILRCVPISNHLYFYWYRQILGQKVEFLVSFYNNEISEKSEIFDDQFSVERPDGSNFTLKIRSTKLEDSAMYFCASSERGDYNEQFFGPGTRLTVL.

The chain links TRBV3-1 (or the pseudogene TRBV3-2) to TRBJ2-1, with TRBD1 as a possible D gene (6 bases). Germline CDR1 LGHDT, CDR2 YNNKEL (reference sequence). Trimming cost V 3 bases and J 9 bases, with 12 bases left between them. The CDR3 has 13 residues. CDR3 loop: CASSQSEGGEQFF. The CDR3 region has the DNA TGTGCCAGCAGCCAGTCGGAAGGGGGTGAGCAGTTCTTC.

The chain combines TRBV3-1 (or the pseudogene TRBV3-2) with TRBJ1-4, with D unclear. Germline V gene sequence: CDR1 LGHDT, CDR2 YNNKEL (reference sequence). The V end was cut by 1 base, the J end by 13 bases, with 22 bases between. This CDR3 region has 16 residues. The chain's CDR3 is CASSQGGGRINGVLFF. CDR3 sequence (DNA): TGTGCCAGCAGCCAAGGTGGAGGCCGTATCAACGGGGTACTGTTTTTT.

The J gene is TRBJ1-6, the V gene TRBV30, with D unclear. The germline CDR1 and CDR2 sequences are GTSNPN and SVGIG (reference sequence). This CDR3 is built from 15 residues. Trimming took 2 bases from V and 6 from J, leaving 14 bases between them. The CDR3: CAWSIKDGINSPLHF. CDR3 DNA: TGTGCCTGGAGTATCAAGGACGGGATTAATTCACCCCTCCACTTT.

V gene TRBV3-1 (or the pseudogene TRBV3-2) combines with J gene TRBJ2-1; D is perhaps TRBD2 (7 bases). The CDR3 totals 18 residues. V was pared by 1 base and J by 7 bases, with 23 bases between. Germline lookup yields CDR1 LGHDT and CDR2 YNNKEL (reference sequence). The CDR3 DNA reads TGTGCCAGCAGCCAAGTTTTAGGTGGGGGGGCCCGCCTTAATGAGCAGTTCTTC. It is translated as CASSQVLGGGARLNEQFF.

The sample holds one count of this clone. The chain uses TRBV7-9 and TRBJ1-5; D may be TRBD1 (6 bases). From germline, CDR1 is SEHNR and CDR2 FQNEAQ (reference sequence). The CDR3 sequence is 12 residues long. Trimming stripped 5 bases from V and 15 bases from J, with 17 bases between. CDR3 protein: CASSPGADSLHF. CDR3 nucleotides: TGTGCCAGCAGCCCAGGGGCAGATTCTCTGCATTTT.

The V gene is TRBV5-1, the J gene TRBJ2-3; D may be TRBD2 (6 bases). Germline loops: CDR1 SGHRS, CDR2 YFSETQ. The CDR3 has 14 residues. V was pared by 4 bases and J by 2 bases, with 11 bases between. The CDR3 loop is CASSPGTYTDTQYF. The CDR3 DNA sequence: TGCGCCAGCAGCCCCGGGACTTACACAGATACGCAGTATTTT.

The chain couples TRBV5-8 to TRBJ1-1; weak D call: TRBD1 (5 bases). The germline V gene encodes CDR1 SGHTS and CDR2 YDEGEE. This CDR3 is built from 15 residues. Trimming took off 0 bases at V and 0 bases at J, with 9 bases between the two ends. This CDR3 reads CASSLAGGMNTEAFF. The CDR3 coding sequence is TGTGCCAGCAGCTTGGCCGGGGGTATGAACACTGAAGCTTTCTTT.

The chain is built from TRBV18 and TRBJ2-7; 9 bases map to TRBD1. The CDR3 consists of 15 residues. Trimming cost V 4 bases and J 2 bases; bases outside gene matches: 6. The germline V gene encodes CDR1 KGHSH and CDR2 LQKENI. CDR3 in amino acids: CASSLDRGLPYEQYF. The CDR3 DNA reads TGTGCCAGCTCACTGGACAGGGGCCTGCCCTACGAGCAGTACTTC.

This clone was counted a single time. CDR3 region: CAISESQGPIYF. As DNA, the CDR3 is TGTGCCATCAGTGAGTCCCAGGGGCCCATATATTTT. This chain connects TRBV10-3 to TRBJ1-3; maybe TRBD1 (6 bases). Germline CDR1 is ENHRY and CDR2 is SYGVKD. Trimming took 0 bases from V and 11 from J, leaving 8 bases between them. The CDR3 covers 12 residues.

This chain joins TRBV9 and TRBJ2-1; 11 bases match TRBD2. V gave up 4 bases and J gave up 1 base; unmatched junction bases: 13. CDR1 SGDLS and CDR2 YYNGEE come from the germline V gene. The CDR3 consists of 19 residues. CDR3 region: CASSLTGLAVKGSYNEQFF. CDR3 DNA sequence: TGTGCCAGCAGCCTGACGGGACTAGCGGTGAAGGGATCCTACAATGAGCAGTTCTTC.

The gene calls are TRBV11-2 and TRBJ2-2; TRBD2 agrees at 9 bases. J was trimmed by 5 bases and V by 5 bases; bases with no gene match: 9. The germline gives CDR1 SGHAT, CDR2 FQNNGV. The CDR3 covers 16 residues. CDR3 loop: CASSPSRGGATGELFF. CDR3 sequence (DNA): TGTGCCAGCAGCCCCTCGCGCGGGGGGGCGACCGGGGAGCTGTTTTTT.

The chain joins TRBV23-1 to TRBJ1-5, with D hard to call. TRBV23-1 carries the ORF label, with uncertain function. V dropped 8 bases and J dropped 4 bases, with 12 bases sitting between them. This CDR3 region has 13 residues. As DNA, the CDR3 is TGCGCCAGCCAAAAAACGAGGAATCAGCCCCAGCATTTT. It yields the protein CASQKTRNQPQHF.

J is TRBJ2-4 and V is TRBV4-2; D gene ambiguous. The length of the CDR3 is 16 residues. Germline V gene data show CDR1 as LGHNA and CDR2 as YNFKEQ. Trimming removed 0 bases from V and 2 bases from J, with 11 bases in between. CDR3 in DNA: TGTGCCAGCAGCCAAGATCCGCTAGTCACCAAAAACATTCAGTACTTC. This gives the protein CASSQDPLVTKNIQYF.

The CDR3 DNA sequence: TGTGCCAGCAGTTCGGGACAGGGGGTCGGCGAGCAGTACTTC. It is translated as CASSSGQGVGEQYF. The chain couples TRBV6-5 to TRBJ2-7; 11 bases are a match to TRBD1. The CDR3 extends over 14 amino acids. J was trimmed by 6 bases and V by 4 bases; bases with no gene match: 5. The germline V gene has CDR1 MNHEY and CDR2 SVGAGI.

This clone appeared once. Other DNA sequences from this sample encode an identical CDR3 as well. The rearrangement uses TRBV18 and TRBJ1-1; D not resolved. The CDR3 is 14 residues long. V dropped 2 bases and J dropped 1 base, with 8 bases sitting between them. Germline V gene sequence: CDR1 KGHSH, CDR2 LQKENI. The CDR3 region is CASSPREGNTEAFF. Written as DNA, the CDR3 is TGTGCCAGCTCACCAAGAGAGGGGAACACTGAAGCTTTCTTT.